The source of this TCR beta chain is a study of OX40 agonist ivuxolimab in advanced cancers. Per germline, CDR1 LGHNA and CDR2 YSLEER. The CDR3 consists of 13 residues. V gave up 1 base and J gave up 3 bases, with 7 bases separating them. Regarding this clone: Antigen: not known.

The investigators sampled blood at baseline, at cycle 4 day 1, and at cycle 7 day 1. Generated by immunoSEQ multiplex PCR, the TCRdb table keeps only in-frame clones and is missing some. The table includes about 45,000 clones, around 90% detected once. Study-wide results and limits: Both CD4+ and CD8+ T cell populations in blood had undergone clonal expansion by week 6 at 0.1 to 3.0 mg/kg. There were, on average, more expanded clones in CD8+ T cells than in CD4+. Several nonresponders also turned out to have low normalized T-cell clonal expansion.

This receptor was identified in an adult with an advanced solid tumor such as melanoma, head and neck, liver or kidney cancer. The sample in question was CD4+ or CD8+ T cells sorted from blood, obtained in a trial of the OX40 agonist ivuxolimab. V is TRBV4-3 and J is TRBJ2-7; possibly TRBD1 for D (6 bases). The CDR3 loop reads CASSQVQGYEQYF. The DNA for the CDR3 is TGCGCCAGCAGCCAAGTACAGGGCTACGAGCAGTACTTC.